The rows below give T cell receptor beta chains drawn from one sample of a study of blood T cell repertoires in COVID-19. Here immunoSEQ multiplex PCR was the method, and the copy in TCRdb shows in-frame clones only, minus some. This table holds tens of thousands of clones, 70% to 85% found once. The sequencing input was peripheral blood. The receptors originated from a woman between 55 and 75 years old with acute or convalescent COVID-19. The CDR3 runs from the conserved cysteine through the conserved F or W. Each record gives: D gene, J gene, V gene, clone size, CDR3 protein, CDR3 DNA. D genes are given only for firm matches. Not every row has a clone size; where given, it reads once, few, many or a size class.

TRBD2,TRBJ2-3,TRBV28,once,CASSLNGRAVDTQYF,TGTGCCAGCAGTTTAAACGGGAGGGCCGTAGATACGCAGTATTTT
TRBD1,TRBJ1-2,TRBV28,NA,CASSSATGVSGYTF,TGTGCCAGCAGTTCCGCCACAGGGGTCTCTGGCTACACCTTC
NA,TRBJ1-2,TRBV21-1,NA,CASSVRDRGRRVYGYTF,TGTGCCAGCAGCGTCCGGGACAGGGGGCGAAGAGTCTATGGCTACACCTTC
NA,TRBJ1-1,TRBV18,NA,CASSSRGPNTEAFF,TGTGCCAGCTCCTCAAGGGGCCCGAACACTGAAGCTTTCTTT
NA,TRBJ1-1,TRBV3-1/TRBV3-2,NA,CASRLEGNTEAFF,TGTGCCAGCAGACTGGAGGGGAACACTGAAGCTTTCTTT
TRBD1,TRBJ2-2,TRBV5-6,NA,CASSLFWGQMNTGELFF,TGTGCCAGCAGCTTGTTTTGGGGACAGATGAACACCGGGGAGCTGTTTTTT
NA,TRBJ2-7,TRBV5-5,NA,CASSLAESYEQYF,TGTGCCAGCAGCTTGGCAGAATCCTACGAGCAGTACTTC
NA,TRBJ2-7,TRBV5-1,NA,CASSLEAAPTGTRAYEQYF,TGCGCCAGCAGCTTGGAGGCCGCTCCGACAGGAACAAGGGCTTACGAGCAGTACTTC
NA,TRBJ2-3,TRBV5-1,NA,CASSSPTSPDTDTQYF,TGCGCCAGCAGCTCCCCGACTAGTCCCGACACAGATACGCAGTATTTT
NA,TRBJ1-4,TRBV24-1,once,CATWRGNEKLFF,TGTGCCACCTGGAGGGGAAATGAAAAACTGTTTTTT
NA,TRBJ1-6,TRBV30,NA,CAWSEQANSPLHF,TGTGCCTGGAGTGAACAGGCTAATTCACCCCTCCACTTT
NA,TRBJ1-2,TRBV3-1/TRBV3-2,many,CASSQVGGGQYGYTF,TGTGCCAGCAGCCAAGTGGGCGGGGGGCAATATGGCTACACCTTC
NA,TRBJ1-6,TRBV5-6,NA,CASNIRGFLATLHF,TGTGCCAGCAACATTCGGGGGTTTCTTGCCACCCTCCACTTT
TRBD2,TRBJ2-2,TRBV5-1,NA,CASSYWGGSSLVNTGELFF,TGCGCCAGCAGCTATTGGGGGGGAAGCAGTCTGGTGAACACCGGGGAGCTGTTTTTT
TRBD2,TRBJ2-5,TRBV19,NA,CASSHRTSTETQYF,TGTGCCAGTAGTCATAGGACTAGCACAGAGACCCAGTACTTC
NA,TRBJ1-3,TRBV5-5,few,CASIPMGGQNTIYF,TGTGCCAGCATCCCCATGGGGGGGCAGAACACCATATATTTT
NA,TRBJ2-7,TRBV6-4,NA,CASSTGLGSYEQYF,TGTGCCAGCAGTACGGGATTAGGGAGCTACGAGCAGTACTTC
NA,TRBJ2-7,TRBV6-2/TRBV6-3,NA,CASSSQKFEQYF,TGTGCCAGCAGTTCCCAAAAATTCGAGCAGTACTTC
NA,TRBJ2-1,TRBV11-2,NA,CASSLGLATYNEQFF,TGTGCCAGCAGCTTAGGGCTAGCAACCTACAATGAGCAGTTCTTC
TRBD1,TRBJ1-2,TRBV28,NA,CASSTVTGGGYGYTF,TGTGCCAGCAGTACCGTGACAGGGGGCGGCTATGGCTACACCTTC
TRBD2,TRBJ2-3,TRBV10-1,NA,CASSELAGGEDTQYF,TGCGCCAGCAGCGAACTAGCGGGAGGCGAAGATACGCAGTATTTT
NA,TRBJ2-1,TRBV5-6,NA,CASSPVDRWVNEQFF,TGTGCCAGCAGCCCGGTCGACAGGTGGGTTAATGAGCAGTTCTTC
NA,TRBJ2-7,TRBV5-6,NA,CASSGGEGSFYEQYF,TGTGCCAGCTCCGGGGGTGAGGGAAGTTTCTACGAGCAGTACTTC
NA,TRBJ2-2,TRBV27,NA,CASSFSVNTGELFF,TGTGCCAGCAGTTTCTCTGTGAACACCGGGGAGCTGTTTTTT
TRBD2,TRBJ2-7,TRBV6-5,NA,CASKSPSGRAGEQYF,TGTGCCAGCAAATCCCCTAGCGGGAGGGCGGGGGAGCAGTACTTC
TRBD1,TRBJ1-1,TRBV30,NA,CAWTQGHRDVGTEAFF,TGTGCCTGGACACAGGGGCATAGGGATGTGGGCACTGAAGCTTTCTTT
TRBD2,TRBJ2-3,TRBV4-2,once,CASSILAGGPADTQYF,TGTGCCAGCAGCATACTAGCGGGGGGGCCTGCAGATACGCAGTATTTT
TRBD1,TRBJ1-2,TRBV7-9,NA,CASSRDSLRSGYTF,TGTGCCAGCAGCCGGGACAGTTTAAGGAGCGGCTACACCTTC
NA,TRBJ2-2,TRBV11-3,once,CASSPSQGNTGELFF,TGTGCCAGCAGCCCCTCCCAGGGGAACACCGGGGAGCTGTTTTTT
NA,TRBJ1-4,TRBV2,few,CASRGTWFGEKLFF,TGTGCCAGCAGGGGGACATGGTTCGGAGAAAAACTGTTTTTT
NA,TRBJ1-1,TRBV6-5,NA,CASSYTGSAAEAFF,TGTGCCAGCAGTTACACAGGGTCCGCGGCTGAAGCTTTCTTT
TRBD2,TRBJ2-1,TRBV6-5,NA,CASSRLASSYNEQFF,TGTGCCAGCAGCCGACTAGCCAGCTCCTACAATGAGCAGTTCTTC
TRBD1,TRBJ1-5,TRBV6-5,NA,CAVSRTGTNQPQHF,TGTGCCGTCTCCAGGACAGGGACTAATCAGCCCCAGCATTTT
TRBD2,TRBJ2-3,TRBV27,NA,CASSPGRRRSTDTQYF,TGTGCCAGCAGTCCCGGGAGGAGGAGAAGCACAGATACGCAGTATTTT
NA,TRBJ2-7,TRBV7-9,NA,CASGLNGRLEEQYF,TGTGCCAGCGGTCTTAACGGGAGACTGGAAGAGCAGTACTTC
NA,TRBJ2-6,TRBV18,NA,CASSLYGSGANVLTF,TGTGCCAGCTCGCTTTACGGCTCTGGGGCCAACGTCCTGACTTTC
NA,TRBJ2-5,TRBV5-5,NA,CASSGRTQETQYF,TGTGCCAGCAGCGGGCGGACACAAGAGACCCAGTACTTC
NA,TRBJ2-3,TRBV2,once,CASISRTLLRSDTQYF,TGTGCCAGCATTTCAAGGACTCTCCTAAGGTCAGATACGCAGTATTTT
TRBD1,TRBJ1-3,TRBV19,NA,CASSPGTAANTIYF,TGTGCCAGTAGTCCCGGGACAGCAGCAAACACCATATATTTT
NA,TRBJ1-1,TRBV9,NA,CASSVGLAENTEAFF,TGTGCCAGCAGCGTAGGGTTGGCGGAAAACACTGAAGCTTTCTTT
NA,TRBJ1-3,TRBV11-1,NA,CASSSGTGNTIYF,TGTGCCAGCAGCTCGGGGACTGGAAACACCATATATTTT
NA,TRBJ1-5,TRBV12-3/TRBV12-4,NA,CASRRANQPQHF,TGTGCCAGCCGGAGGGCCAATCAGCCCCAGCATTTT
NA,TRBJ2-3,TRBV2,NA,CASGVVEQYF,TGTGCCAGCGGAGTGGTGGAGCAGTATTTT
NA,TRBJ1-2,TRBV7-8,NA,CASSLAGGVGEGYTF,TGTGCCAGCAGCTTAGCGGGGGGGGTAGGAGAGGGCTACACCTTC
NA,TRBJ2-3,TRBV15,NA,CATSRGGERADTQYF,TGTGCCACCAGCAGAGGGGGGGAGCGAGCAGATACGCAGTATTTT
TRBD2,TRBJ2-3,TRBV9,NA,CASSTEAGRTDTQYF,TGTGCCAGCAGCACCGAAGCGGGGCGCACAGATACGCAGTATTTT
NA,TRBJ1-5,TRBV23-1,NA,CASSQGGRGSNQPQHF,TGCGCCAGCAGTCAAGGGGGCCGAGGGAGCAATCAGCCCCAGCATTTT
TRBD1,TRBJ2-7,TRBV28,once,CASRTGTGIYEQYF,TGTGCCAGCCGCACCGGGACAGGAATTTACGAGCAGTACTTC
NA,TRBJ2-7,TRBV3-1/TRBV3-2,few,CASSRNMRGQITYEQYF,TGTGCCAGCAGCCGAAATATGCGGGGACAGATAACCTACGAGCAGTACTTC
NA,TRBJ2-7,TRBV3-1/TRBV3-2,NA,CASSRPGLAASYEQYF,TGTGCCAGCAGCCGCCCGGGACTGGCGGCCTCCTACGAGCAGTACTTC
TRBD2,TRBJ2-3,TRBV7-3,NA,CASSLKAGGGPDTQYF,TGTGCCAGCAGCTTAAAAGCCGGCGGGGGTCCAGATACGCAGTATTTT
NA,TRBJ2-1,TRBV4-2,NA,CASSQEAASSYNEQFF,TGTGCCAGCAGCCAAGAAGCGGCGAGCTCCTACAATGAGCAGTTCTTC
NA,TRBJ2-3,TRBV9,few,CASSVGAGVGDTQYF,TGTGCCAGCAGCGTAGGAGCGGGCGTGGGAGATACGCAGTATTTT
TRBD1,TRBJ1-1,TRBV10-2,few,CASSETDRGLFF,TGCGCCAGCAGTGAGACCGACAGGGGGCTGTTCTTT
NA,TRBJ1-1,TRBV18,once,CASSPGQQNTEAFF,TGTGCCAGCTCACCAGGACAGCAGAACACTGAAGCTTTCTTT
NA,TRBJ1-1,TRBV2,NA,CASSINRGGNTEAFF,TGTGCCAGCAGTATCAACCGGGGGGGAAACACTGAAGCTTTCTTT
TRBD2,TRBJ2-1,TRBV7-3,NA,CASSLSASGRIANEQFF,TGTGCCAGCAGCTTAAGCGCTAGCGGGAGAATCGCCAATGAGCAGTTCTTC